The 26 T cell receptor beta chains listed next were all sequenced from one sample in a study of blood T cell repertoires in COVID-19. Data came from immunoSEQ multiplex PCR; TCRdb stores just in-frame clones and leaves some out. The repertoire holds 400,000 to 550,000 clones, with around 88% as singletons. The sequencing sample was made of peripheral blood. These receptors all come from a woman aged 25-40 years with acute or convalescent COVID-19.

V is TRBV7-3 and J is TRBJ2-2; 8 positions match TRBD2. J lost 0 bases, V lost 4 bases, and 4 bases had no gene match. The CDR3 contains 16 residues. CDR1 and CDR2 from the germline V gene are SGHTA and FQGTGA. CDR3 region: CASSSAGGANTGELFF. The DNA of the CDR3 is TGTGCCAGCAGCTCCGCCGGGGGGGCGAACACCGGGGAGCTGTTTTTT.

The V and J genes are TRBV18 and TRBJ2-1, with a possible D match to TRBD2 (5 bases). Germline assignment: CDR1 KGHSH and CDR2 LQKENI. This CDR3 has 14 residues. The V end was cut by 5 bases, the J end by 0 bases, with 8 bases between. CDR3 in amino acids: CASSSGSSYNEQFF. In nucleotides, the CDR3 is TGTGCCAGCTCATCTGGGAGCTCCTACAATGAGCAGTTCTTC.

The chain uses TRBV11-2 and TRBJ2-1; 8 bases match TRBD1. CDR3 length equals 14 residues. V lost 6 bases, J lost 8 bases, and 9 bases stayed unmatched. Germline V gene data show CDR1 as SGHAT and CDR2 as FQNNGV. The CDR3 here is CASRPETGVDEQFF. The CDR3 region has the DNA TGTGCCAGCAGACCCGAGACAGGGGTGGATGAGCAGTTCTTC.

The chain combines TRBV28 with TRBJ2-5; the match to TRBD2 covers 9 bases. Germline loops: CDR1 MDHEN, CDR2 SYDVKM. The CDR3 extends over 14 amino acids. V dropped 6 bases and J dropped 5; count of bases not matched to a gene: 7. In DNA form, the CDR3 reads TGTGCCAGCAGGGCGGGGGGGCTACCCGAGACCCAGTACTTC. This encodes CASRAGGLPETQYF. The full variable domain, its missing parts supplied by reference TRBV28 and TRBJ2-5, is DVKVTQSSRYLVKRTGEKVFLECVQDMDHENMFWYRQDPGLGLRLIYFSYDVKMKEKGDIPEGYSVSREKKERFSLILESASTNQTSMYLCASRAGGLPETQYFGPGTRLLVL.

V usage is TRBV28 and J usage is TRBJ1-5; the D gene is possibly TRBD1 (6 bases). Trimming cost V 2 bases and J 6 bases, with 14 bases left between them. Germline CDR1 MDHEN, CDR2 SYDVKM. This CDR3 has 15 amino acids. CDR3 protein: CASSLVRGFGQPQHF. The CDR3 DNA reads TGTGCCAGCAGTTTAGTGAGGGGGTTTGGTCAGCCCCAGCATTTT.

The rearrangement uses TRBV11-3 and TRBJ2-3; the match to TRBD2 covers 9 bases. In germline, CDR1 is SGHNT, CDR2 YENEEA. This CDR3 has 15 residues. V lost 3 bases, J lost 7 bases, and 8 bases stayed unmatched. In DNA, the CDR3 is TGTGCCAGCAGCTTGGCGGGGGGGACCCGGAATACGCAGTATTTT. Residues: CASSLAGGTRNTQYF.

This chain connects TRBV2 to TRBJ1-2; the match to TRBD1 covers 8 bases. Germline V gene data show CDR1 as SNHLY and CDR2 as FYNNEI. The CDR3 is 13 amino acids. The V and J ends lost 5 bases and 6 bases, in that order; junction bases with no gene match: 5. CDR3 sequence reads: CASSQTGVNGYTF. As DNA, the CDR3 is TGTGCCAGCAGTCAGACAGGGGTAAATGGCTACACCTTC. Full variable domain (remainder filled in from reference TRBV2 and TRBJ1-2): EPEVTQTPSHQVTQMGQEVILRCVPISNHLYFYWYRQILGQKVEFLVSFYNNEISEKSEIFDDQFSVERPDGSNFTLKIRSTKLEDSAMYFCASSQTGVNGYTFGSGTRLTVV.

The J gene is TRBJ2-7, the V gene TRBV29-1; tentatively, D is TRBD2 (5 bases). The CDR3 is 12 amino acids. V was trimmed by 3 bases and J by 6 bases, leaving 12 bases between them. Germline CDR1 is SQVTM and CDR2 is ANQGSEA. CDR3 amino acids: CSVEAGGREQYF. The CDR3, as DNA: TGCAGCGTTGAGGCGGGTGGGCGCGAGCAGTACTTC.

The genes are TRBV28 and TRBJ2-2, with 8 bases that match TRBD1. Germline V lookup: CDR1 MDHEN, CDR2 SYDVKM. V lost 5 bases to trimming and J lost 4 bases; unmatched junction nucleotides: 12. The CDR3 loop spans 17 amino acids. Here the CDR3 DNA reads TGTGCCAGCAGTCCCCAAGGACAGGGCGTTGGCACCGGGGAGCTGTTTTTT. Amino acid sequence: CASSPQGQGVGTGELFF.

Of note for this clone: Other DNA sequences within the sample encode an identical CDR3. CDR3 loop: CASSLGGNTGELFF. CDR3 sequence (DNA): TGCGCCAGCAGCTTGGGCGGGAACACCGGGGAGCTGTTTTTT. This sequence joins TRBV5-1 and TRBJ2-2; D is uncertain. The CDR3 length is 14 residues. The V and J ends lost 0 bases and 1 base respectively, with 4 bases between them. CDR1 and CDR2 from the germline V gene are SGHRS and YFSETQ.

In its sample, this clone was seen a few times. CDR3 sequence reads: CAWTGGASEKLFF. The CDR3 DNA follows: TGTGCCTGGACAGGGGGCGCGAGTGAAAAACTGTTTTTT. The chain carries TRBV30 and TRBJ1-4; the match to TRBD1 covers 8 bases. Trimming removed 4 bases from V and 7 bases from J; junction bases left unmatched: 5. The CDR3 is 13 residues long. Per germline, CDR1 GTSNPN and CDR2 SVGIG (reference sequence).

The CDR3 here is CASSIPIAGEIDTQYF. The CDR3 DNA reads as TGTGCCAGTAGTATTCCTATAGCGGGGGAGATAGATACGCAGTATTTT. J is TRBJ2-3 and V is TRBV19; 9 bases are shared with TRBD2. CDR1 is LNHDA, CDR2 SQIVND, per germline (reference sequence). There are 16 residues in the CDR3. After removal of 3 bases from V and 5 bases from J, the junction contained 9 bases not matched to a gene.

This sequence joins TRBV5-1 and TRBJ2-1; 8 nucleotides match TRBD1. The J segment lost 4 bases and the V segment lost 4 bases, leaving 13 bases of the junction unmatched. This CDR3 is 17 amino acids long. Looked up from germline, CDR1 is SGHRS and CDR2 is YFSETQ. Written as DNA, the CDR3 is TGCGCCAGCAGCACCGGGACAGGCGTTATATTATACAATGAGCAGTTCTTC. This translates into CASSTGTGVILYNEQFF.

The count of this clone is one. The rearrangement links TRBV30 to TRBJ1-5; 7 bases agree with TRBD1. Trimming took 2 bases from V and 4 from J; bases not matched to a gene: 8. CDR1 and CDR2 from the germline V gene are GTSNPN and SVGIG (reference sequence). The CDR3 sequence is 15 residues long. CDR3 nucleotide sequence: TGTGCCTGGAGTACAAATGGACAGGAAAATCAGCCCCAGCATTTT. Residues: CAWSTNGQENQPQHF.

CDR3 sequence reads: CATSDLEGGSDQPQHF. The CDR3 region has the DNA TGTGCCACCAGTGATTTGGAAGGGGGCAGCGATCAGCCCCAGCATTTT. The genes are TRBV24-1 and TRBJ1-5, with 7 positions matching TRBD1. Germline V gene lookup returns CDR1 KGHDR and CDR2 SFDVKD. This CDR3 is built from 16 residues. The V segment lost 0 bases and the J segment 5 bases; nucleotides outside the gene matches: 6.

V is TRBV4-1 and J is TRBJ2-7; D is undetermined. V lost 3 bases to trimming and J lost 1 base, with 13 bases between them. There are 15 residues in the CDR3. CDR1 and CDR2 (germline): MGHRA, YSYEKL. CDR3 protein: CASSQYQVASYEQYF. The CDR3 DNA is TGCGCCAGCAGCCAGTACCAGGTTGCGTCCTACGAGCAGTACTTC.

The chain combines TRBV11-1 with TRBJ2-7; D remains ambiguous. The CDR3 loop spans 16 amino acids. Germline CDR1 and CDR2: SGHAT and FQDESV (reference sequence). V gave up 6 bases and J gave up 0 bases, with 18 bases separating them. This chain's CDR3 is CASSSTLDVSSYEQYF. The CDR3 DNA reads TGTGCCAGCAGTTCGACTCTAGACGTTAGCTCCTACGAGCAGTACTTC.

The chain carries TRBV19 and TRBJ1-1; D is unclear. This CDR3 is built from 17 residues. The V gene's germline CDR1 is LNHDA and CDR2 SQIVND (reference sequence). With 2 bases removed from V and 3 bases from J, the gap between germline ends came to 19 bases. The DNA of the CDR3 is TGTGCCAGTAGTATATTAGGTCGGGGTCCTCGGGACACTGAAGCTTTCTTT. Translation: CASSILGRGPRDTEAFF. Full variable domain (outside the CDR3, taken from reference TRBV19 and TRBJ1-1): DGGITQSPKYLFRKEGQNVTLSCEQNLNHDAMYWYRQDPGQGLRLIYYSQIVNDFQKGDIAEGYSVSREKKESFPLTVTSAQKNPTAFYLCASSILGRGPRDTEAFFGQGTRLTVV.

The V and J genes are TRBV10-3 and TRBJ2-5; D uncertain. Germline V CDR1 and CDR2: ENHRY, SYGVKD. Trimming shortened V by 3 bases and J by 5 bases, and 13 bases separated the two germline ends. The CDR3 covers 14 residues. The CDR3 nucleotides read TGTGCCATCAGTGAACTCAGGAAATCGGAGACCCAGTACTTC. It is translated as CAISELRKSETQYF.

The gene calls are TRBV6-1 and TRBJ1-5; 7 nucleotides align to TRBD1. In germline, CDR1 is MNHNS, CDR2 SASEGT. V shed 1 base, J shed 3 bases, and the junction held 3 bases outside the gene matches. The CDR3 spans 15 residues. The CDR3 is CASSEVGQVNQPQHF. The CDR3 nucleotides are TGTGCCAGCAGTGAAGTCGGACAGGTCAATCAGCCCCAGCATTTT.

This sequence joins TRBV10-3 and TRBJ1-1; possibly TRBD1 for D (6 bases). Trimming pared 9 bases from V and 1 base from J, leaving 9 bases between. Germline CDR1 reads ENHRY; CDR2 reads SYGVKD. The CDR3 spans 12 residues. CDR3 loop: CAIGQQNTEAFF. CDR3 DNA sequence: TGTGCCATAGGACAGCAGAACACTGAAGCTTTCTTT.

The J gene is TRBJ1-6, the V gene TRBV4-2; D is uncertain. The CDR3 totals 17 residues. The V end lost 0 bases, the J end lost 8 bases, and 17 bases lay between the germline ends. Per the germline V gene, CDR1 is LGHNA and CDR2 is YNFKEQ. This chain's CDR3 is CASSQDDFGKVDSPLHF. The CDR3 DNA reads as TGTGCCAGCAGCCAAGACGATTTCGGTAAAGTTGATTCACCCCTCCACTTT.

V usage is TRBV14 and J usage is TRBJ2-2; 7 nucleotides align to TRBD2. Germline trimming cut 0 bases from V and 2 bases from J; bases unmatched to any gene: 9. The CDR3 sequence is 18 residues long. The V gene's germline CDR1 is SGHDN and CDR2 FVKESK. The CDR3 here is CASSQDLVAGENTGELFF. In DNA form, the CDR3 reads TGTGCCAGCAGCCAAGATCTGGTTGCGGGGGAAAACACCGGGGAGCTGTTTTTT.

The chain employs TRBV3-1 (or the pseudogene TRBV3-2) and TRBJ2-7, with 9 nucleotides matching TRBD1. From germline, CDR1 is LGHDT and CDR2 YNNKEL (reference sequence). Germline trimming cut 2 bases from V and 2 bases from J; bases unmatched to any gene: 4. This CDR3 is built from 15 residues. CDR3 protein: CASSQPGTGTYEQYF. The CDR3 nucleotides read TGTGCCAGCAGCCAACCCGGGACAGGGACCTACGAGCAGTACTTC.

This clone was counted a single time. The rearrangement links TRBV6-2 or TRBV6-3 to TRBJ1-2; TRBD1 agrees at 9 bases. The CDR3 is 14 amino acids. The germline V gene has CDR1 MNHEY and CDR2 SVGEGT. V dropped 4 bases and J dropped 4; count of bases not matched to a gene: 4. CDR3 nucleotides: TGTGCCAGCAGTTCTCCGGGACAGGGCTATGGCTACACCTTC. This encodes CASSSPGQGYGYTF.

This sequence joins TRBV29-1 and TRBJ2-5; weak D call: TRBD2 (6 bases). CDR1 and CDR2 from the germline V gene are SQVTM and ANQGSEA. Trimming took off 7 bases at V and 5 bases at J, with 14 bases between the two ends. CDR3 size: 12 residues. The CDR3 region is CSAGGPAETQYF. In DNA form, the CDR3 reads TGCAGCGCCGGGGGTCCGGCGGAGACCCAGTACTTC.